This TCR beta chain was sequenced for a study of blood T cell repertoires in COVID-19. Study overall: The cDNA or gDNA used as material had been derived from T cells, B-cell-depleted T cells, or PBMCs.

Original methodology: Reference gene primer amplification gave nucleated cell count estimates. The repertoire was sequenced with immunoSEQ multiplex PCR; TCRdb's copy has only in-frame clones and lacks some. V, J and clone size derive from that table, while D and trimming were established from the DNA sequence. The data hold some 130,000 clones, with about nine tenths observed a single time. The CDR3 is 15 amino acids. Trimming took 0 bases from V and 3 from J; bases not matched to a gene: 3. The V gene's germline CDR1 is SGHTA and CDR2 FQGNSA. Material: peripheral blood. The V and J genes are TRBV7-2 and TRBJ1-2; 8 bases align to TRBD1. This clonotype originated in a man aged 50 to 59 with acute or convalescent COVID-19. CDR3 residues: CASSLAAGGYYGYTF. The CDR3 DNA follows: TGTGCCAGCAGCTTAGCGGCAGGGGGCTACTATGGCTACACCTTC.